A single sample gave rise to the 19 T cell receptor beta chains below, sequenced in a study of blood T cell repertoires in COVID-19. The method was immunoSEQ multiplex PCR; TCRdb's version includes in-frame clones alone and lacks a portion of them. The repertoire holds some 200,000 clones, with 80% to 90% as singletons. Sequencing was carried out using PBMCs or T cells enriched from blood (not recorded which). The receptors were gathered from a woman aged 18-29 years in a cohort exposed to, infected with or recovered from COVID-19 (not recorded which).

The V and J genes are TRBV6-5 and TRBJ1-2; 9 positions match TRBD1. V shed 6 bases and J 8 bases; nucleotides not matched to a gene: 10. Germline CDR1 is MNHEY and CDR2 is SVGAGI. The length of the CDR3 is 14 residues. CDR3: CASSDVGQGYGYTF. The CDR3 DNA reads as TGTGCCAGCAGCGATGTGGGACAGGGTTACGGCTACACCTTC.

As DNA, the CDR3 is TGTGCCAGCAGTTTCGGGACAATGAACACTGAAGCTTTCTTT. It encodes CASSFGTMNTEAFF. The chain uses TRBV27 and TRBJ1-1, with D possibly matching TRBD1 (6 bases). CDR1 is MNHEY and CDR2 is SMNVEV in the germline V gene (reference sequence). The ends were cut back, 3 bases at V and 0 bases at J, with 8 bases in the middle. This CDR3 comprises 14 residues.

This sequence joins TRBV5-1 and TRBJ2-4; tentatively, D is TRBD2 (6 bases). The CDR3 runs 16 residues. V was trimmed by 2 bases and J by 0 bases, leaving 12 bases between them. Germline V CDR1 and CDR2: SGHRS, YFSETQ. The CDR3 nucleotides are TGCGCCAGCAGCTTTGACGGGACTCTAGCCAAAAACATTCAGTACTTC. Amino acid sequence: CASSFDGTLAKNIQYF.

CDR3 nucleotides: TGTGCCAGCAGCTTAGTGCAGGGCCAAGAGACCCAGTACTTC. Residues: CASSLVQGQETQYF. V is TRBV11-2 and J is TRBJ2-5; TRBD1 might be the D (5 bases). Germline V gene lookup returns CDR1 SGHAT and CDR2 FQNNGV. The CDR3 runs 14 residues. The V end lost 1 base, the J end lost 1 base, and 7 bases lay between the germline ends.

The genes are TRBV6-5 and TRBJ2-1; 7 bases match TRBD2. CDR3 length: 15 residues. Germline V lookup: CDR1 MNHEY, CDR2 SVGAGI. Losses at the gene ends were 6 bases for V and 4 bases for J; bases not matched to a gene: 9. CDR3 bases: TGTGCCAGCAGGTCACTAGCGACCCCGTACAATGAGCAGTTCTTC. This codes for CASRSLATPYNEQFF.

The chain uses TRBV9 and TRBJ2-7; 10 bases are a match to TRBD1. Germline CDR1 SGDLS, CDR2 YYNGEE. The CDR3 has 20 amino acids. The V gene end was trimmed by 0 bases and the J gene end by 4 bases; junction bases not matched to a gene: 19. CDR3 sequence reads: CASSVVRTGGWSGGWYEQYF. DNA of the CDR3: TGTGCCAGCAGCGTAGTTCGGACAGGGGGATGGTCAGGGGGATGGTACGAGCAGTACTTC.

The chain is built from TRBV5-1 and TRBJ1-4; TRBD1 matches at 8 bases. V was pared by 4 bases and J by 0 bases, with 8 bases of the junction left unmatched. Germline CDR1 and CDR2: SGHRS and YFSETQ. This CDR3 has 17 amino acids. CDR3 sequence: CASSTGQGRATNEKLFF. The CDR3 DNA sequence: TGCGCCAGCAGCACAGGACAGGGAAGAGCAACTAATGAAAAACTGTTTTTT.

The chain has TRBV23-1 and TRBJ1-5, with unresolved D. TRBV23-1 is assigned to the ORF class and has an uncertain function. CDR3 length: 16 amino acids. V was pared by 0 bases and J by 10 bases, with 19 bases between. The CDR3 DNA reads TGCGCCAGCAGTCAATCAACACCCACAGACGGGAGCCCCCAGCATTTT. Translation gives CASSQSTPTDGSPQHF.

This clone has only a few counts. The chain couples TRBV4-1 to TRBJ1-2; 9 bases are a match to TRBD1. The CDR3 covers 20 residues. V was pared by 1 base and J by 0 bases, with 15 bases of the junction left unmatched. The germline CDR1 and CDR2 sequences are MGHRA and YSYEKL. The CDR3 spells CASSQGGTGWTWSANYGYTF. DNA of the CDR3: TGCGCCAGCAGCCAAGGAGGGACAGGGTGGACTTGGTCGGCTAACTATGGCTACACCTTC.

The gene calls are TRBV28 and TRBJ1-2; 8 nucleotides align to TRBD1. This CDR3 is built from 15 residues. J was trimmed by 5 bases and V by 5 bases; bases with no gene match: 10. Germline lookup yields CDR1 MDHEN and CDR2 SYDVKM. The CDR3 protein is CASSNSPGQVYGYTF. The CDR3 region has the DNA TGTGCCAGCAGTAATTCGCCGGGACAGGTTTATGGCTACACCTTC.

The gene calls are TRBV7-9 and TRBJ2-7, with a weak D call TRBD1 (5 bases). V was clipped by 4 bases and J by 2 bases, with 9 bases between them. Germline V gene data show CDR1 as SEHNR and CDR2 as FQNEAQ (reference sequence). The CDR3 sequence is 13 residues long. CDR3 DNA sequence: TGTGCCAGCAGCTCCGACAGTCCCTACGAGCAGTACTTC. Translation: CASSSDSPYEQYF.

The rearrangement links TRBV9 to TRBJ2-5, with 8 bases fitting TRBD2. Per germline, CDR1 SGDLS and CDR2 YYNGEE. Germline trimming cut 5 bases from V and 4 bases from J; bases unmatched to any gene: 7. The length of the CDR3 is 14 residues. CDR3 sequence (DNA): TGTGCCAGCAGTCCCCAGAGCGGGGGAGAGACCCAGTACTTC. Translation: CASSPQSGGETQYF.

This chain uses TRBV28 with TRBJ2-5; 7 bases match TRBD2. Per germline, CDR1 MDHEN and CDR2 SYDVKM. This CDR3 is 14 amino acids long. V lost 3 bases and J lost 5; bases outside the gene matches: 6. CDR3 in amino acids: CASSFGLVGETQYF. The DNA of the CDR3 is TGTGCCAGCAGTTTTGGACTAGTTGGTGAGACCCAGTACTTC.

This clone was detected only a few times. The rearrangement joins TRBV27 to TRBJ2-5; no firm D call. The CDR3 extends over 15 amino acids. The ends were cut back, 5 bases at V and 4 bases at J, with 17 bases in the middle. Germline CDR1 reads MNHEY; CDR2 reads SMNVEV (reference sequence). The CDR3 DNA is TGTGCCAGCAGTCCTCTGCCGGGTCTAGGAGAGACCCAGTACTTC. Amino acid sequence: CASSPLPGLGETQYF.

The chain joins TRBV5-6 to TRBJ2-7, with D possibly TRBD1 on 6 matching bases. CDR1 and CDR2 (germline): SGHDT, YYEEEE. The CDR3 has 16 residues. V was cut by 3 bases and J by 2 bases, with 18 bases left in between. The CDR3 region has the DNA TGTGCCAGCAGCTCCTACGGACAGTTGATTACCTACGAGCAGTACTTC. Its translation is CASSSYGQLITYEQYF. The whole variable domain, remainder taken from reference TRBV5-6 and TRBJ2-7, is DAGVTQSPTHLIKTRGQQVTLRCSPKSGHDTVSWYQQALGQGPQFIFQYYEEEERQRGNFPDRFSGHQFPNYSSELNVNALLLGDSALYLCASSSYGQLITYEQYFGPGTRLTVT.

The chain joins TRBV9 to TRBJ2-1; no reliable D call. Germline V gene lookup returns CDR1 SGDLS and CDR2 YYNGEE. This CDR3 has 13 residues. Between the trimmed V and J ends, which lost 4 bases and 8 bases, there was a span of 13 bases. CDR3 coding DNA: TGTGCCAGCAGCCCTCCGGGTCTAGATGAGCAGTTCTTC. Amino acid sequence: CASSPPGLDEQFF.

This chain uses TRBV27 with TRBJ2-3, with 9 bases matching TRBD2. CDR1 and CDR2 (germline): MNHEY, SMNVEV (reference sequence). CDR3 length: 14 amino acids. Trimming removed 5 bases from V and 0 bases from J; junction bases left unmatched: 0. The CDR3 region is CASSLAGSTDTQYF. The CDR3 DNA follows: TGTGCCAGCAGTCTAGCGGGGAGCACAGATACGCAGTATTTT.

The chain employs TRBV19 and TRBJ1-2; D unresolved. Looked up from germline, CDR1 is LNHDA and CDR2 is SQIVND (reference sequence). The CDR3 runs to 13 residues. V lost 1 base and J lost 3, with 6 bases in between. DNA for the CDR3: TGTGCCAGTAGTATAGGTCAGGACTATGGCTACACCTTC. It specifies CASSIGQDYGYTF.

The chain is built from TRBV6-4 and TRBJ2-1, with 11 bases matching TRBD2. The germline CDR1 and CDR2 sequences are MRHNA and SNTAGT. J was trimmed by 2 bases and V by 0 bases; bases with no gene match: 9. The CDR3 extends over 19 amino acids. The DNA of the CDR3 is TGTGCCAGCAGTGACTCCTCGCTAGCGGGAGGATTTCCCTACAATGAGCAGTTCTTC. Translated: CASSDSSLAGGFPYNEQFF.